These T cell receptor beta chains were read from a single sample in a study of regulatory T cells in long-lasting Graves disease. TCRdb ran MiXCR on the multiplex PCR reads and lists one entry per CDR3 protein. The sample holds 400,000 to 550,000 distinct CDR3 sequences; roughly 15% are singletons and the top ten take roughly 23%. This same sample was also taken into another study, of T cells in Graves' hyperthyroidism and ophthalmopathy.

This sample comprised peripheral blood mononuclear cells (PBMCs), obtained at new diagnosis, from a patient treated with antithyroid drugs. All receptors come from a woman in her late teens or twenties with Graves disease. CDR3s include the opening cysteine and the closing phenylalanine or tryptophan. A D gene is named only where the DNA matches it firmly. Some rows have no size entry. The others give once, few or many, or a class for an expanded clone.

d_gene,abundance,v_gene,j_gene,CDR3nt,CDR3aa
TRBD2,NA,TRBV12-3/TRBV12-4,TRBJ2-5,TGTGCCAGCAGTCCCCGACTAGCGGGAGGTACCCAAGAGACCCAGTACTTC,CASSPRLAGGTQETQYF
TRBD2,NA,TRBV7-9,TRBJ2-3,TGTGCCAGCAGCTTATCTCTAGCGGGAGGATCAGATACGCAGTATTTT,CASSLSLAGGSDTQYF
NA,few,TRBV7-6,TRBJ2-1,TGTGCCAGCAGCTTAGCCCAGGGACCAAGCAATGAGCAGTTCTTC,CASSLAQGPSNEQFF
NA,many,TRBV11-3,TRBJ2-3,TGTGCCAGCAGCTTCGGCGTCAACACAGATACGCAGTATTTT,CASSFGVNTDTQYF
NA,many,TRBV5-1,TRBJ2-7,TGCGCCAGCAACAGGGACCTATCCTACGAGCAGTACTTC,CASNRDLSYEQYF
TRBD1,few,TRBV14,TRBJ1-3,TGTGCCAGCAGCTGGGACAGGAGAGCTGGAAACACCATATATTTT,CASSWDRRAGNTIYF
NA,NA,TRBV5-6,TRBJ1-5,TGTGCCAGCAGAGTACAGGGCGGCAATCAGCCCCAGCATTTT,CASRVQGGNQPQHF
TRBD1,many,TRBV28,TRBJ2-7,TGTGCCAGCAGTCTACGACTCGGACAGGGGTACGGGGAGCAGTACTTC,CASSLRLGQGYGEQYF
NA,many,TRBV7-6,TRBJ2-5,TGTGCCAGCAGCCCTATCCGAGAGACCCAGTACTTC,CASSPIRETQYF
TRBD1,many,TRBV3-1,TRBJ1-2,TGTGCCAGCAGCCCCGGGACAGGAGCCTATGGCTACACCTTC,CASSPGTGAYGYTF
TRBD1,many,TRBV5-1,TRBJ2-1,TGCGCCAGCAGCAAACGACAGGGGCCTTACAATGAGCAGTTCTTC,CASSKRQGPYNEQFF
TRBD1,many,TRBV3-1,TRBJ2-3,TGTGCCAGCAGCCCTCACAGGGGGCTGAGCACAGATACGCAGTATTTT,CASSPHRGLSTDTQYF
NA,few,TRBV7-2,TRBJ1-2,TGTGCCAGCAGCCAAGCCCTTCGTGCTAACTATGGCTACACCTTC,CASSQALRANYGYTF
NA,many,TRBV12-3/TRBV12-4,TRBJ1-1,TGTGCCAGCAGTTTACGGAAAGGGGCCGCGCCCCCGAACACTGAAGCTTTCTTT,CASSLRKGAAPPNTEAFF